The entry that follows covers one TCR beta chain sequence. This clone was detected a few times. No cognate antigen has been identified for it. No base qualities exist here, and no much larger clone lies one base off it. Via the germline V gene (reference sequence), CDR1 is LNHDA and CDR2 SQIVND. The CDR3 holds 17 amino acids from the cysteine to the phenylalanine. Only CDR3 DNA remains: 51 bases, in frame from the first base. V lost 3 bases and J lost 3 bases, and the count of bases not matched to a germline gene is 6. TCRbeta CDR3 regions were amplified from genomic DNA using the immunoSEQ Assay, a bias-controlled multiplex PCR. Regarding the original processing steps: Within the assay, amplification of reference gene primers was used to estimate how many nucleated cells each sample contained. Sequence reads were collapsed and filtered to measure the absolute abundance of every unique TCRbeta CDR3 rearrangement. For each sample, productive Simpson clonality was calculated as the square root of Simpson's diversity index over productive rearrangements. In its TCRdb copy, this immuneACCESS table keeps in-frame sequences only and misses some clones. Where compared with another copy, unresolved V genes explain less than half of these, and the others have no known cause. That table supplies the V and J calls and clone size; D and trimming were determined from the DNA. The sample contains 180,000 or so clones, about 80% of them found a single time. 8.6% of the sample comes from the top ten.

The sample comes from a study of blood T cell repertoires in COVID-19 (dated by TCRdb to 2020 to 2022). With regard to the full study: The collaborator samples originated in the United States, Italy and Spain and spanned the acute and convalescent phases of COVID-19. Samples came from the ongoing ImmuneRACE study (first 160 participants) plus 1,254 subjects from 6 global collaborators. HLA class I and class II types, where available, came from metadata supplied by the sample provider rather than from assay-based typing. Deeply sampled blood TCRbeta repertoires from subjects exposed to, actively infected with, or recovered from COVID-19 were included in the dataset. The repertoires were made available in a free public database intended to serve as a resource for research on the immune response to SARS-CoV-2. The material from the prospective study consisted of cDNA or gDNA derived from T cells, B-cell-depleted T cells, or PBMCs. Sample metadata almost always included a de-identified subject ID, COVID-19 status, age in years and sex.

Each collaborating institution followed its own protocols to collect whole blood in K2EDTA tubes. For TCRbeta analysis, collaborators shipped samples as frozen whole blood, isolated PBMCs, or DNA extracted from either of those sample types. What the study reported, not specific to this receptor: The quantity of clinical and demographic metadata differed by source and by participant and was supplied without curation.

The TCR originated in a woman aged 45-65 years with active or convalescent COVID-19. The rearrangement combines TRBV19 with TRBJ1-6, with 9 central nucleotides matching TRBD1. Sequencing input: peripheral blood. The DNA sequence reads TGTGCCAGTAGTATTAGGACAGGGGCGAACTATAATTCACCCCTCCACTTT. The encoded protein is CASSIRTGANYNSPLHF.